Shown below are 6 T cell receptor beta chains from a single sample sequenced in a study of response to subunit inactivated influenza vaccine. TCRdb passed the RT-PCR reads through MiXCR, listing each CDR3 protein once. The table includes 200,000 to 300,000 distinct CDR3 sequences, less than 15% detected once. Sequenced here: non-naive T cells sorted from PBMCs, sampled 14 to 15 days before vaccination. The receptors were sampled from a man aged 50 to 59 who received an inactivated influenza vaccine.

This chain joins TRBV7-8 and TRBJ2-3; D is unresolved. V was cut by 5 bases and J by 6 bases, with 9 bases left in between. Looked up from germline, CDR1 is SGHVS and CDR2 is FQNEAQ. The CDR3 spans 12 residues. CDR3 residues: CASSGDRDTQYF. CDR3 DNA: TGTGCCAGCAGCGGCGATCGCGATACGCAGTATTTT.

This clonotype was detected many times. J is TRBJ1-5 and V is TRBV7-2; D call uncertain. Trimming left V 4 bases short and J 0 bases short, with 7 bases between. This CDR3 comprises 14 residues. The V gene's germline CDR1 is SGHTA and CDR2 FQGNSA. The CDR3 loop reads CASSSGRSNQPQHF. The CDR3 region has the DNA TGTGCCAGCAGCTCCGGACGTAGCAATCAGCCCCAGCATTTT.

The table lists this clonotype with many counts. The chain is built from TRBV20-1 and TRBJ2-3; 9 positions match TRBD2. The CDR3 is made up of 17 amino acids. V gave up 0 bases and J gave up 7 bases; unmatched junction bases: 14. From germline, CDR1 is DFQATT and CDR2 SNEGSKA (reference sequence). CDR3 region: CSARDIAGDVVVNTQYF. The CDR3 DNA reads as TGCAGTGCTAGAGATATAGCGGGAGACGTCGTAGTGAATACGCAGTATTTT.

This clonotype was recorded many times. The chain combines TRBV29-1 with TRBJ2-7; 12 bases match TRBD2. Germline loops: CDR1 SQVTM, CDR2 ANQGSEA. V gave up 6 bases and J gave up 4 bases; unmatched junction bases: 7. The CDR3 contains 14 residues. The CDR3 DNA sequence: TGCAGCGTGGGACTAGCGGGCCCCGTTTACGAGCAGTACTTC. This codes for CSVGLAGPVYEQYF.

J is TRBJ2-3 and V is TRBV3-1; 9 positions match TRBD1. The ends lost 1 base at V and 0 bases at J; junction bases unmatched: 11. Germline-derived CDR1 and CDR2 are LGHDT and YNNKEL (reference sequence). This CDR3 comprises 19 residues. The CDR3 here is CASSQAPFRGTGSTDTQYF. CDR3 coding DNA: TGTGCCAGCAGCCAAGCTCCCTTTCGGGGGACAGGGAGCACAGATACGCAGTATTTT.

This clonotype showed up many times. CDR3 in DNA: TGTGCCAGCAGTGATTGGAAGGGGACCAACACTGAAGCTTTCTTT. This sequence encodes CASSDWKGTNTEAFF. The V and J genes are TRBV25-1 and TRBJ1-1; D might be TRBD1 (5 bases). Germline V lookup: CDR1 MGHDK, CDR2 SYGVNS. This CDR3 is built from 15 residues. The ends were cut back, 3 bases at V and 2 bases at J, with 13 bases in the middle.